This T cell receptor (beta chain) is drawn from a study of shared clonotypes between healthy human individuals. Whole-study results and caveats: Expectations were that clonotype sharing among donors would be affected by sequencing depth. The sharing of around 5% of naive CD4 clonotypes was seen across a handful of donors.

To note about this clone: The antigen is undetermined.

The test was conducted at deep level. Several immunoSEQ 96-well plates shared each subset's DNA, each plate a replicate. Sequencing was performed with immunoSEQ multiplex PCR; in TCRdb, only in-frame clones are kept and a portion is missing. This table has 650,000 to 750,000 clones, around 72% appearing once. Per germline, CDR1 MNHEY and CDR2 SMNVEV (reference sequence). Deletions cut 3 bases from V and 7 bases from J, with 18 bases between. This CDR3 comprises 15 residues. The sequencing sample was made of memory CD4+ T cells sorted from blood. The subset denotes: CD45RA-negative fraction. This receptor was obtained from a woman aged 30 to 39 in good health. The chain uses TRBV27 and TRBJ1-2; TRBD1 might be the D (5 bases). The CDR3 DNA reads TGTGCCAGCAGTTTTACCGGGCGCCGGAGGGGTGGCTACACCTTC. Its translation is CASSFTGRRRGGYTF.